A selection of T cell receptor beta chains follows, all from one sample in a study of beta chain features in type 1 diabetes. Assay used: immunoSEQ multiplex PCR; TCRdb lists only in-frame clones, some missing. The table lists around 340,000 clones, less than 20% of them singletons. Sequenced: naive CD4+ T cells from blood. The receptors stem from a woman younger than 30 in good health. Each CDR3 is given with its conserved first and last residue. The order of the fields is V gene, J gene, D gene, clone size, CDR3 protein, CDR3 DNA. D genes are given only for firm matches. Clone size is not always given. Where it is, it says once, few, many or a class for expanded clones.

v_gene: TRBV4-2; j_gene: TRBJ2-2; d_gene: TRBD1; abundance: -; CDR3aa: CASSQGDRDTGELFF; CDR3nt: TGTGCCAGCAGCCAGGGGGACAGGGACACCGGGGAGCTGTTTTTT
v_gene: TRBV5-4; j_gene: TRBJ2-7; d_gene: TRBD2; abundance: few; CDR3aa: CASSRGTSANYEQYF; CDR3nt: TGTGCCAGCAGCAGGGGCACTAGCGCTAACTACGAGCAGTACTTC
v_gene: TRBV2; j_gene: TRBJ1-6; d_gene: TRBD1; abundance: -; CDR3aa: CASWDRGAYNSPLHF; CDR3nt: TGTGCCAGCTGGGACAGGGGTGCCTATAATTCACCCCTCCACTTT
v_gene: TRBV6-6; j_gene: TRBJ1-2; d_gene: -; abundance: -; CDR3aa: CASSYFSGIDGYTF; CDR3nt: TGTGCCAGCAGTTACTTTTCCGGTATTGATGGCTACACCTTC
v_gene: TRBV30; j_gene: TRBJ2-7; d_gene: TRBD1; abundance: few; CDR3aa: CAWSMGQAFAEQYF; CDR3nt: TGTGCCTGGAGTATGGGACAGGCTTTCGCCGAGCAGTACTTC
v_gene: TRBV12-5; j_gene: TRBJ2-5; d_gene: -; abundance: -; CDR3aa: CASGSQETQYF; CDR3nt: TGTGCTAGTGGTTCACAAGAGACCCAGTACTTC
v_gene: TRBV18; j_gene: TRBJ1-4; d_gene: -; abundance: -; CDR3aa: CASSPRGSGEEKLFF; CDR3nt: TGTGCCAGCTCACCTCGAGGCAGTGGTGAGGAAAAACTGTTTTTT
v_gene: TRBV6-5; j_gene: TRBJ1-2; d_gene: -; abundance: few; CDR3aa: CASTRGGEYGYTF; CDR3nt: TGTGCCAGTACTCGCGGGGGCGAATATGGCTACACCTTC
v_gene: TRBV29-1; j_gene: TRBJ2-7; d_gene: -; abundance: -; CDR3aa: CSVARGLRDEQYF; CDR3nt: TGCAGCGTTGCGCGGGGTCTGCGCGACGAGCAGTACTTC
v_gene: TRBV5-1; j_gene: TRBJ2-1; d_gene: TRBD2; abundance: few; CDR3aa: CATRRTSGYNEQFF; CDR3nt: TGCGCCACCAGGCGGACTAGCGGTTACAATGAGCAGTTCTTC
v_gene: TRBV11-2; j_gene: TRBJ2-7; d_gene: TRBD1; abundance: few; CDR3aa: CASSPLKDRGLYEQYF; CDR3nt: TGTGCCAGCAGCCCCTTGAAGGACAGGGGCCTCTACGAGCAGTACTTC
v_gene: TRBV25-1; j_gene: TRBJ2-1; d_gene: TRBD2; abundance: few; CDR3aa: CASGVAGGPYNEQFF; CDR3nt: TGTGCCAGCGGGGTAGCGGGAGGACCTTACAATGAGCAGTTCTTC
v_gene: TRBV5-1; j_gene: TRBJ2-2; d_gene: -; abundance: -; CDR3aa: CASSLTSVTGELFF; CDR3nt: TGCGCCAGCAGCCTTACTTCCGTCACCGGGGAGCTGTTTTTT
v_gene: TRBV5-4; j_gene: TRBJ2-5; d_gene: TRBD2; abundance: few; CDR3aa: CASNGPAGVSETQYF; CDR3nt: TGTGCCAGCAACGGGCCAGCGGGAGTTAGTGAGACCCAGTACTTC
v_gene: TRBV7-9; j_gene: TRBJ1-1; d_gene: -; abundance: -; CDR3aa: CASSPGTQAEAFF; CDR3nt: TGTGCCAGCAGCCCGGGGACACAGGCTGAAGCTTTCTTT
v_gene: TRBV14; j_gene: TRBJ2-7; d_gene: TRBD2; abundance: few; CDR3aa: CASRTSGAYEQYF; CDR3nt: TGTGCCAGCAGGACTAGCGGGGCTTACGAGCAGTACTTC
v_gene: TRBV9; j_gene: TRBJ1-2; d_gene: -; abundance: few; CDR3aa: CASSSSTVGADGYTF; CDR3nt: TGTGCCAGCAGCTCATCGACAGTAGGAGCCGATGGCTACACCTTC
v_gene: TRBV7-9; j_gene: TRBJ1-4; d_gene: -; abundance: -; CDR3aa: CASSLFGLAEKLFF; CDR3nt: TGTGCCAGCAGCTTATTTGGTTTAGCTGAAAAACTGTTTTTT
v_gene: TRBV9; j_gene: TRBJ1-1; d_gene: -; abundance: few; CDR3aa: CASSARQMNTEAFF; CDR3nt: TGTGCCAGCAGCGCAAGACAGATGAACACTGAAGCTTTCTTT
v_gene: TRBV10-3; j_gene: TRBJ2-7; d_gene: -; abundance: few; CDR3aa: CAISESEGAREQYF; CDR3nt: TGTGCCATCAGTGAGTCGGAGGGGGCGAGGGAGCAGTACTTC
v_gene: TRBV9; j_gene: TRBJ1-4; d_gene: TRBD1; abundance: few; CDR3aa: CASSPGQPNEKLFF; CDR3nt: TGTGCCAGCAGCCCGGGACAGCCTAATGAAAAACTGTTTTTT
v_gene: TRBV19; j_gene: TRBJ1-5; d_gene: -; abundance: few; CDR3aa: CASSGTGNQPQHF; CDR3nt: TGTGCCAGCTCGGGTACTGGGAATCAGCCCCAGCATTTT
v_gene: TRBV7-2; j_gene: TRBJ2-3; d_gene: TRBD2; abundance: -; CDR3aa: CASSLTGAGASTDTQYF; CDR3nt: TGTGCCAGCAGCTTAACGGGAGCGGGGGCCAGCACAGATACGCAGTATTTT
v_gene: TRBV5-4; j_gene: TRBJ2-1; d_gene: TRBD2; abundance: -; CDR3aa: CASSLAEREPRLQFF; CDR3nt: TGTGCCAGCAGCTTGGCGGAGCGGGAGCCCCGGCTGCAGTTCTTC
v_gene: TRBV11-2; j_gene: TRBJ1-2; d_gene: -; abundance: few; CDR3aa: CASSLDPGSLEGYTF; CDR3nt: TGTGCCAGCAGCTTAGACCCAGGGTCATTAGAAGGCTACACCTTC
v_gene: TRBV29-1; j_gene: TRBJ2-6; d_gene: -; abundance: -; CDR3aa: CSVEHGVSGANVLTF; CDR3nt: TGCAGCGTTGAACACGGGGTCTCAGGGGCCAACGTCCTGACTTTC
v_gene: TRBV19; j_gene: TRBJ1-5; d_gene: -; abundance: -; CDR3aa: CASSIGTGNQPQHF; CDR3nt: TGTGCCAGTAGTATAGGGACAGGCAATCAGCCCCAGCATTTT
v_gene: TRBV4-2; j_gene: TRBJ2-5; d_gene: TRBD2; abundance: few; CDR3aa: CASSQGFLAGGPETQYF; CDR3nt: TGTGCCAGCAGCCAGGGGTTCCTAGCGGGGGGGCCAGAGACCCAGTACTTC
v_gene: TRBV9; j_gene: TRBJ1-1; d_gene: -; abundance: few; CDR3aa: CASSATVMNTEAFF; CDR3nt: TGTGCCAGCAGCGCGACAGTGATGAACACTGAAGCTTTCTTT
v_gene: TRBV5-4; j_gene: TRBJ1-2; d_gene: -; abundance: few; CDR3aa: CASSSGFNYGYTF; CDR3nt: TGTGCCAGCAGCAGCGGGTTTAACTATGGCTACACCTTC
v_gene: TRBV5-4; j_gene: TRBJ2-3; d_gene: TRBD1; abundance: few; CDR3aa: CASSLAGQGAADTQYF; CDR3nt: TGTGCCAGCAGCTTGGCCGGACAGGGTGCAGCAGATACGCAGTATTTT
v_gene: TRBV9; j_gene: TRBJ2-1; d_gene: -; abundance: few; CDR3aa: CASSVEGPQFF; CDR3nt: TGTGCCAGCAGCGTAGAGGGGCCCCAGTTCTTC
v_gene: TRBV7-2; j_gene: TRBJ2-7; d_gene: TRBD1; abundance: few; CDR3aa: CASSFDRDRFYEQYF; CDR3nt: TGTGCCAGCAGCTTTGACCGGGACAGGTTCTACGAGCAGTACTTC
v_gene: TRBV7-2; j_gene: TRBJ2-5; d_gene: -; abundance: -; CDR3aa: CASSPGVGETQYF; CDR3nt: TGTGCCAGCAGCCCCGGGGTGGGGGAGACCCAGTACTTC
v_gene: TRBV30; j_gene: TRBJ1-5; d_gene: -; abundance: few; CDR3aa: CAWNSGQLNQPQHF; CDR3nt: TGTGCCTGGAATAGTGGACAGCTCAATCAGCCCCAGCATTTT
v_gene: TRBV6-5; j_gene: TRBJ1-2; d_gene: -; abundance: few; CDR3aa: CASSYSARRNYGYTF; CDR3nt: TGTGCCAGCAGTTACTCCGCCAGGAGGAACTATGGCTACACCTTC
v_gene: TRBV19; j_gene: TRBJ2-1; d_gene: -; abundance: -; CDR3aa: CASSIARDDEQFF; CDR3nt: TGTGCCAGTAGTATAGCGCGGGACGATGAGCAGTTCTTC
v_gene: TRBV18; j_gene: TRBJ1-2; d_gene: -; abundance: few; CDR3aa: CASSPDRQTDGYTF; CDR3nt: TGTGCCAGCTCACCTGACCGACAGACCGATGGCTACACCTTC
v_gene: TRBV7-2; j_gene: TRBJ2-5; d_gene: -; abundance: -; CDR3aa: CASSFVSETQYF; CDR3nt: TGTGCCAGCAGCTTCGTTTCAGAGACCCAGTACTTC
v_gene: TRBV19; j_gene: TRBJ2-7; d_gene: -; abundance: few; CDR3aa: CASSILHGGDSWREQYF; CDR3nt: TGTGCCAGTAGTATACTTCATGGAGGGGACTCATGGCGCGAGCAGTACTTC
v_gene: TRBV5-1; j_gene: TRBJ2-5; d_gene: TRBD1; abundance: -; CDR3aa: CASSIGQGVIETQYF; CDR3nt: TGCGCCAGCAGCATAGGACAGGGTGTCATAGAGACCCAGTACTTC
v_gene: TRBV9; j_gene: TRBJ2-5; d_gene: TRBD2; abundance: -; CDR3aa: CASSVGAGVAETQYF; CDR3nt: TGTGCCAGCAGCGTAGGGGCGGGAGTGGCAGAGACCCAGTACTTC
v_gene: TRBV7-9; j_gene: TRBJ2-7; d_gene: -; abundance: few; CDR3aa: CASSAGFPPSYEQYF; CDR3nt: TGTGCCAGCAGCGCAGGGTTCCCTCCCTCCTACGAGCAGTACTTC
v_gene: TRBV5-1; j_gene: TRBJ2-1; d_gene: TRBD2; abundance: once; CDR3aa: CASSFRLAGHSGNEQFF; CDR3nt: TGCGCCAGCAGCTTCAGACTAGCGGGTCACAGTGGGAATGAGCAGTTCTTC
v_gene: TRBV6-6; j_gene: TRBJ2-3; d_gene: TRBD2; abundance: few; CDR3aa: CASSYSVTSGAGTQYF; CDR3nt: TGTGCCAGCAGTTACTCGGTCACTAGCGGGGCTGGTACGCAGTATTTT
v_gene: TRBV29-1; j_gene: TRBJ1-1; d_gene: TRBD1; abundance: -; CDR3aa: CSVESRGLAEAFF; CDR3nt: TGCAGCGTTGAGAGCAGGGGGCTGGCTGAAGCTTTCTTT
v_gene: TRBV30; j_gene: TRBJ2-2; d_gene: TRBD1; abundance: -; CDR3aa: CAWAPGTGSGELFF; CDR3nt: TGTGCCTGGGCCCCCGGGACAGGGTCCGGGGAGCTGTTTTTT
v_gene: TRBV14; j_gene: TRBJ1-2; d_gene: TRBD1; abundance: -; CDR3aa: CASSRGQNYGYTF; CDR3nt: TGTGCCAGCAGCCGGGGACAGAACTATGGCTACACCTTC
v_gene: TRBV5-1; j_gene: TRBJ2-6; d_gene: TRBD2; abundance: few; CDR3aa: CASSPLAGGHPSGANVLTF; CDR3nt: TGCGCCAGCAGCCCCCTAGCGGGGGGACACCCCTCTGGGGCCAACGTCCTGACTTTC
v_gene: TRBV30; j_gene: TRBJ2-7; d_gene: -; abundance: -; CDR3aa: CAWSYEGYEQYF; CDR3nt: TGTGCCTGGAGTTATGAGGGATACGAGCAGTACTTC
v_gene: TRBV5-1; j_gene: TRBJ1-6; d_gene: -; abundance: -; CDR3aa: CASSPNREAHSPLHF; CDR3nt: TGCGCCAGCAGCCCTAACAGGGAAGCCCACTCACCCCTCCACTTT
v_gene: TRBV5-6; j_gene: TRBJ2-3; d_gene: -; abundance: few; CDR3aa: CASRRTSTDTQYF; CDR3nt: TGTGCCAGCAGAAGGACTAGCACAGATACGCAGTATTTT